Listed below are T cell receptor beta chains from one sample, sequenced in a study of PD-1 blockade in classical Hodgkin lymphoma. Sequencing was performed with immunoSEQ multiplex PCR; in TCRdb, only in-frame clones are kept and a portion is missing. Here the sample spans roughly 100,000 clones, around nine tenths being singletons. The sequenced sample was peripheral blood mononuclear cells (PBMCs), obtained before the second cycle of nivolumab. Receptor source: a human donor with classical Hodgkin lymphoma. Both conserved end residues are part of each CDR3. A D gene is named only where the DNA matches it firmly. Rows may omit the clone size; those that give it use once, few, many or a size class.

cdr3_nt: TGTGCCAGCAGTGGGGTCCCTATCGGAAACACCATATATTTT
cdr3_aa: CASSGVPIGNTIYF
v_call: TRBV2
j_call: TRBJ1-3
clone_size: -
d_call: -

cdr3_nt: TGTGCCAGCAGCGTTGGGGGCACAGATACGCAGTATTTT
cdr3_aa: CASSVGGTDTQYF
v_call: TRBV9
j_call: TRBJ2-3
clone_size: -
d_call: -

cdr3_nt: TGTGCCAGCTCACCGGTACAGGGGGGCAATGAGCAGTTCTTC
cdr3_aa: CASSPVQGGNEQFF
v_call: TRBV18
j_call: TRBJ2-1
clone_size: -
d_call: TRBD1

cdr3_nt: TGTGCCAGTACCCACCCGGACAGGGTCTACGAGCAGTACTTC
cdr3_aa: CASTHPDRVYEQYF
v_call: TRBV19
j_call: TRBJ2-7
clone_size: -
d_call: TRBD1

cdr3_nt: TGTGCCAGCAGCACCGTGACTAGCGGGGGTCTGGAGACCCAGTACTTC
cdr3_aa: CASSTVTSGGLETQYF
v_call: TRBV5-6
j_call: TRBJ2-5
clone_size: -
d_call: TRBD2

cdr3_nt: TGTGCCAGCAGCGACAACTCCTACGAGCAGTACTTC
cdr3_aa: CASSDNSYEQYF
v_call: TRBV6-5
j_call: TRBJ2-7
clone_size: -
d_call: -

cdr3_nt: TGTGCCAGCATGCCAACTTGGACTAGCGGGGGGTACACCGGGGAGCTGTTTTTT
cdr3_aa: CASMPTWTSGGYTGELFF
v_call: TRBV4-2
j_call: TRBJ2-2
clone_size: -
d_call: TRBD2

cdr3_nt: TGTGCCTGGAGTAGGTCAGATACGCAGTATTTT
cdr3_aa: CAWSRSDTQYF
v_call: TRBV30
j_call: TRBJ2-3
clone_size: -
d_call: -

cdr3_nt: TGTGCCAGCAGTTCCCCAGGGGGCCTAGCGGGGGCCAGTCGTTTCTTC
cdr3_aa: CASSSPGGLAGASRFF
v_call: TRBV7-2
j_call: TRBJ2-1
clone_size: -
d_call: TRBD2

cdr3_nt: TGTGCCAGCTCCCCCAGGGGGTTATTGAACACTGAAGCTTTCTTT
cdr3_aa: CASSPRGLLNTEAFF
v_call: TRBV18
j_call: TRBJ1-1
clone_size: -
d_call: TRBD1

cdr3_nt: TGTGCCAGCAGTTATTCCGGGACAGGGCTCAACGAGCAGTACTTC
cdr3_aa: CASSYSGTGLNEQYF
v_call: TRBV6-5
j_call: TRBJ2-7
clone_size: -
d_call: TRBD1

cdr3_nt: TGTGCCAGCAGCCCCCATGGTTCGCCTTATGGCTACACCTTC
cdr3_aa: CASSPHGSPYGYTF
v_call: TRBV11-2
j_call: TRBJ1-2
clone_size: -
d_call: -

cdr3_nt: TGTGCCAGCAGTCGGGGTGAATTAGCCAAAAACATTCAGTACTTC
cdr3_aa: CASSRGELAKNIQYF
v_call: TRBV25-1
j_call: TRBJ2-4
clone_size: -
d_call: -

cdr3_nt: TGTGCCAGCAGCGGTACAGGGAACAATCAGCCCCAGCATTTT
cdr3_aa: CASSGTGNNQPQHF
v_call: TRBV5-6
j_call: TRBJ1-5
clone_size: -
d_call: -

cdr3_nt: TGTGCCAGCAGCTTGTTGGAGGGTTCTAGGGGCCAAGAGACCCAGTACTTC
cdr3_aa: CASSLLEGSRGQETQYF
v_call: TRBV5-6
j_call: TRBJ2-5
clone_size: -
d_call: -

cdr3_nt: TGCCCGACTTTTGCGAACACCGGGGAGCTGTTTTTT
cdr3_aa: CPTFANTGELFF
v_call: TRBV6-6
j_call: TRBJ2-2
clone_size: once
d_call: -

cdr3_nt: TGTGCCAGCAGTTTATTGTCTCGGGGGGGAGACAATGAGCAGTTCTTC
cdr3_aa: CASSLLSRGGDNEQFF
v_call: TRBV27
j_call: TRBJ2-1
clone_size: once
d_call: TRBD2

cdr3_nt: TGTGCCAGCAGCCCAAGGGTTCAGCTTGAAGCTTTCTTT
cdr3_aa: CASSPRVQLEAFF
v_call: TRBV7-2
j_call: TRBJ1-1
clone_size: -
d_call: -

cdr3_nt: TGCAGCGAGGACAATGGGGGTAGGGGCACTGAAGCTTTCTTT
cdr3_aa: CSEDNGGRGTEAFF
v_call: TRBV29-1
j_call: TRBJ1-1
clone_size: -
d_call: -

cdr3_nt: TGTGCCAGCTCAGCTACGAACACTGAAGCTTTCTTT
cdr3_aa: CASSATNTEAFF
v_call: TRBV18
j_call: TRBJ1-1
clone_size: -
d_call: -

cdr3_nt: TGCAGCGTTGAAGTCGTCCACGAGCAGTACTTC
cdr3_aa: CSVEVVHEQYF
v_call: TRBV29-1
j_call: TRBJ2-7
clone_size: -
d_call: -

cdr3_nt: TGTGCCAGCAGCTTAGATCTCCGGAACACTGAAGCTTTCTTT
cdr3_aa: CASSLDLRNTEAFF
v_call: TRBV13
j_call: TRBJ1-1
clone_size: -
d_call: -

cdr3_nt: TGTGCCAGCAGTAGGGGCGCGGGAAACTATGGCTACACCTTC
cdr3_aa: CASSRGAGNYGYTF
v_call: TRBV6-5
j_call: TRBJ1-2
clone_size: -
d_call: -

cdr3_nt: TGTGCCAGCAGGACTACAGGGGCAAACACCGGGGAGCTGTTTTTT
cdr3_aa: CASRTTGANTGELFF
v_call: TRBV6-5
j_call: TRBJ2-2
clone_size: -
d_call: TRBD1

cdr3_nt: TGTGCCAGCAGCCCGATAGGATGGGGGCTCGGCTACACCTTC
cdr3_aa: CASSPIGWGLGYTF
v_call: TRBV27
j_call: TRBJ1-2
clone_size: -
d_call: -

cdr3_nt: TGTGCCAGCAGCTTGGACAACCCAAATGGCTACACCTTC
cdr3_aa: CASSLDNPNGYTF
v_call: TRBV7-2
j_call: TRBJ1-2
clone_size: -
d_call: -